Below, 28 T cell receptor beta chains from the same sample are listed, as sequenced in a study of cytomegalovirus exposure and HLA in healthy donors. Generated by immunoSEQ multiplex PCR, the TCRdb table keeps only in-frame clones and is missing some. The data hold over 60,000 clones, with 95% to 96% observed a single time. Input material: PBMCs. These receptors were taken from a woman under 30 in good health and CMV-seropositive.

CDR3 in DNA: TGTGCCAGCAGCTTGTGGCCAGGGACCCAGTACTTC. It yields the protein CASSLWPGTQYF. The V gene is TRBV7-9, the J gene TRBJ2-5, with D unresolved. This CDR3 is built from 12 residues. Germline CDR1 reads SEHNR; CDR2 reads FQNEAQ (reference sequence). V was shortened by 3 bases and J by 7 bases, with 9 bases between the two germline ends.

The J gene is TRBJ2-2, the V gene TRBV5-6, with D possibly TRBD2 on 5 matching bases. V gave up 4 bases and J gave up 3 bases, with 22 bases separating them. The germline V gene has CDR1 SGHDT and CDR2 YYEEEE. This CDR3 spans 18 amino acids. The CDR3 loop is CASSPPLLGSAYTGELFF. The DNA of the CDR3 is TGTGCCAGCAGCCCCCCCCTTCTAGGGAGCGCGTACACCGGGGAGCTGTTTTTT. Combining the CDR3 with reference TRBV5-6 and TRBJ2-2 gives the whole variable domain DAGVTQSPTHLIKTRGQQVTLRCSPKSGHDTVSWYQQALGQGPQFIFQYYEEEERQRGNFPDRFSGHQFPNYSSELNVNALLLGDSALYLCASSPPLLGSAYTGELFFGEGSRLTVL.

This clone came up once. V is TRBV7-9 and J is TRBJ1-2; D is undetermined. The V and J ends lost 5 bases and 0 bases respectively, with 7 bases between them. Germline V CDR1 and CDR2: SEHNR, FQNEAQ (reference sequence). CDR3 size: 13 residues. The chain's CDR3 is CASSLAANYGYTF. The CDR3 DNA reads as TGTGCCAGCAGCCTCGCAGCTAACTATGGCTACACCTTC.

The chain links TRBV7-9 to TRBJ2-1, with 9 bases matching TRBD1. J was trimmed by 8 bases and V by 5 bases; bases with no gene match: 7. The CDR3 has 14 amino acids. Germline loops: CDR1 SEHNR, CDR2 FQNEAQ (reference sequence). CDR3 protein: CASSHGTGSDEQFF. CDR3 sequence (DNA): TGTGCCAGCAGCCACGGGACAGGGTCCGATGAGCAGTTCTTC. The whole variable domain, filled in from reference TRBV7-9 and TRBJ2-1, reads DTGVSQNPRHKITKRGQNVTFRCDPISEHNRLYWYRQTLGQGPEFLTYFQNEAQLEKSRLLSDRFSAERPKGSFSTLEIQRTEQGDSAMYLCASSHGTGSDEQFFGPGTRLTVL.

V and J are TRBV7-2 and TRBJ2-7; D possibly corresponds to TRBD2 (6 bases). Looked up from germline, CDR1 is SGHTA and CDR2 is FQGNSA. Trimming left V 0 bases short and J 2 bases short, with 23 bases between. The CDR3 is 19 residues long. CDR3 residues: CASSLAGLSSSGWTYEQYF. In nucleotides, the CDR3 is TGTGCCAGCAGCTTAGCGGGTCTAAGTTCCAGCGGGTGGACCTACGAGCAGTACTTC.

This chain links TRBV4-1 with TRBJ1-4; the match to TRBD1 covers 8 bases. Germline CDR1 and CDR2: MGHRA and YSYEKL. Germline trimming cut 8 bases from V and 5 bases from J; bases unmatched to any gene: 4. The CDR3 runs 13 residues. The DNA of the CDR3 is TGCGCCAGCCAGACAGGGGACAATGAAAAACTGTTTTTT. Its translation: CASQTGDNEKLFF.

This clone was observed a single time. V and J are TRBV6-4 and TRBJ2-1; 10 nucleotides agree with TRBD2. The V and J ends lost 6 bases and 0 bases, in that order; junction bases with no gene match: 11. The CDR3 spans 18 residues. Germline CDR1 and CDR2: MRHNA and SNTAGT. The CDR3 here is CASSSGGGLATSYNEQFF. The CDR3 DNA reads as TGTGCCAGCAGCTCTGGGGGGGGACTAGCGACCTCCTACAATGAGCAGTTCTTC.

V gene TRBV5-8 combines with J gene TRBJ2-7; D is ambiguous. The ends were cut back, 0 bases at V and 6 bases at J, with 7 bases in the middle. Per the germline V gene, CDR1 is SGHTS and CDR2 is YDEGEE. There are 12 residues in the CDR3. This CDR3 is CASSLGRGEQYF. CDR3 sequence (DNA): TGTGCCAGCAGCTTGGGACGCGGCGAGCAGTACTTC.

The chain uses TRBV12-5 and TRBJ2-1, with 14 bases that match TRBD2. Germline V CDR1 and CDR2: LGHNT, FRNRAP. V trimming: 3 bases; J trimming: 7 bases; junction bases outside the gene matches: 11. This CDR3 contains 18 residues. This CDR3 reads CASGLYPGLAGVGNEQFF. The CDR3 DNA reads TGTGCTAGTGGTTTATACCCGGGACTAGCGGGAGTAGGAAATGAGCAGTTCTTC.

The rearrangement links TRBV7-2 to TRBJ2-3; 10 nucleotides agree with TRBD2. Germline values: CDR1 SGHTA, CDR2 FQGNSA. V shed 4 bases, J shed 0 bases, and the junction held 4 bases outside the gene matches. The CDR3 runs 16 residues. CDR3 sequence (DNA): TGTGCCAGCAGCTGGACTAGCGGTACTAGCACAGATACGCAGTATTTT. Translated: CASSWTSGTSTDTQYF.

The rearrangement uses TRBV4-1 and TRBJ2-5, with 12 bases lining up with TRBD2. This CDR3 comprises 16 residues. Trimming took 0 bases from V and 2 from J; bases not matched to a gene: 1. Looked up from germline, CDR1 is MGHRA and CDR2 is YSYEKL. CDR3 amino acids: CASSQDLAGGQETQYF. The CDR3 DNA reads TGCGCCAGCAGCCAAGATCTAGCGGGAGGGCAAGAGACCCAGTACTTC.

The chain combines TRBV9 with TRBJ2-3; 12 bases line up with TRBD1. CDR3 size: 16 residues. The V gene end was trimmed by 3 bases and the J gene end by 5 bases; junction bases not matched to a gene: 7. Germline CDR1 reads SGDLS; CDR2 reads YYNGEE. In nucleotides, the CDR3 is TGTGCCAGCAGCGCCCCGGGACAGGGGGCAGGAGATACGCAGTATTTT. It is translated as CASSAPGQGAGDTQYF.

The chain joins TRBV5-1 to TRBJ2-3; 9 positions agree with TRBD2. In germline, CDR1 is SGHRS, CDR2 YFSETQ. This CDR3 is built from 17 residues. The junction had 15 bases not matched to a gene; V was cut back by 4 bases and J by 6 bases. The CDR3 spells CASSSGGSRGGMDTQYF. In DNA form, the CDR3 reads TGCGCCAGCAGCAGCGGGGGGTCCAGAGGGGGTATGGATACGCAGTATTTT.

The chain carries TRBV19 and TRBJ2-1; 7 nucleotides match TRBD2. The germline gives CDR1 LNHDA, CDR2 SQIVND (reference sequence). Trimming cost V 8 bases and J 2 bases; bases outside gene matches: 6. This CDR3 contains 14 residues. The CDR3 sequence is CASGREGPYNEQFF. CDR3 nucleotide sequence: TGTGCCAGTGGTAGGGAGGGCCCCTACAATGAGCAGTTCTTC.

This rearrangement joins TRBV6-5 to TRBJ2-7, with 7 bases matching TRBD1. CDR3 length: 14 amino acids. CDR1 and CDR2 (germline): MNHEY, SVGAGI. Trimming removed 5 bases from V and 2 bases from J; junction bases left unmatched: 6. In DNA form, the CDR3 reads TGTGCCAGCAGTCCGGGACAGATTACCTACGAGCAGTACTTC. Residues: CASSPGQITYEQYF.

The chain combines TRBV6-1 with TRBJ1-1, with TRBD1 as a possible D gene (6 bases). Per the germline V gene, CDR1 is MNHNS and CDR2 is SASEGT. The CDR3 extends over 14 amino acids. V lost 3 bases to trimming and J lost 5 bases, with 13 bases between them. CDR3 amino acids: CASSEATGWTEAFF. CDR3 coding DNA: TGTGCCAGCAGTGAGGCAACAGGGTGGACTGAAGCTTTCTTT.

Here the CDR3 DNA reads TGTGCCAGCACCTTGACAGGGGTCCCCTACGAGCAGTACTTC. Translation gives CASTLTGVPYEQYF. The chain employs TRBV28 and TRBJ2-7; 8 bases line up with TRBD1. Per the germline V gene, CDR1 is MDHEN and CDR2 is SYDVKM. The CDR3 is made up of 14 amino acids. Trimming removed 7 bases from V and 2 bases from J; junction bases left unmatched: 7.

V and J are TRBV6-1 and TRBJ1-1, with a possible D match to TRBD1 (5 bases). Germline V CDR1 and CDR2: MNHNS, SASEGT. Trimming left V 6 bases short and J 7 bases short, with 15 bases between. The CDR3 sequence is 13 residues long. Here the CDR3 DNA reads TGTGCCAGCAGGGGGACTGACTCCAATGAAGCTTTCTTT. Translation: CASRGTDSNEAFF.

This clone was counted a single time. This sequence joins TRBV5-1 and TRBJ2-5, with a weak D call TRBD2 (6 bases). The CDR3 extends over 15 amino acids. In germline, CDR1 is SGHRS, CDR2 YFSETQ. The V end lost 4 bases, the J end lost 1 base, and 14 bases lay between the germline ends. Here the CDR3 DNA reads TGCGCCAGCAGCCAATCAACGGGACTCCAAGAGACCCAGTACTTC. Translating gives CASSQSTGLQETQYF.

The chain joins TRBV7-9 to TRBJ2-7; 7 bases align to TRBD1. CDR1 is SEHNR, CDR2 FQNEAQ, per germline (reference sequence). V shed 5 bases and J 1 base; nucleotides not matched to a gene: 11. This CDR3 has 16 amino acids. CDR3 DNA: TGTGCCAGCAGCCCAGGACAGGCCTTAACATCCTACGAGCAGTACTTC. Protein: CASSPGQALTSYEQYF.

The chain carries TRBV7-8 and TRBJ2-7, with TRBD2 as a possible D gene (6 bases). The CDR3 totals 15 residues. The V gene's germline CDR1 is SGHVS and CDR2 FQNEAQ. V lost 2 bases, J lost 9 bases, and 20 bases lay in between. The CDR3: CASSLHRDSWSGQYF. The CDR3 DNA reads as TGTGCCAGCAGCTTACACCGGGACTCCTGGAGTGGGCAGTACTTC.

V usage is TRBV7-3 and J usage is TRBJ1-5, with TRBD1 matching over 8 bases. V shed 5 bases, J shed 5 bases, and the junction held 8 bases outside the gene matches. The CDR3 length is 15 residues. The V gene's germline CDR1 is SGHTA and CDR2 FQGTGA. The CDR3 DNA follows: TGTGCCAGCAGCGTTAGCCCGGGACAGGATCAGCCCCAGCATTTT. Residues: CASSVSPGQDQPQHF.

This clone was detected once. This chain connects TRBV7-3 to TRBJ2-1; a possible D gene is TRBD2 (6 bases). The germline gives CDR1 SGHTA, CDR2 FQGTGA. The CDR3 has 16 residues. V shed 4 bases and J shed 2 bases, with 15 bases lying between them. This chain's CDR3 is CASSSEVAGPYNEQFF. The CDR3 nucleotides read TGTGCCAGCAGCTCAGAAGTGGCGGGACCCTACAATGAGCAGTTCTTC.

V and J are TRBV9 and TRBJ2-3; TRBD2 might be the D (5 bases). Trimming removed 0 bases from V and 0 bases from J, with 11 bases in between. The CDR3 extends over 16 amino acids. CDR1 is SGDLS and CDR2 is YYNGEE in the germline V gene. The CDR3 region is CASSVGLADSTDTQYF. DNA for the CDR3: TGTGCCAGCAGCGTAGGGCTAGCTGATAGCACAGATACGCAGTATTTT.

The rearrangement links TRBV7-2 to TRBJ1-2; TRBD1 aligns across 7 bases. Germline CDR1 SGHTA, CDR2 FQGNSA. The CDR3 loop spans 14 amino acids. Trimming at V came to 5 bases and at J to 3 bases, leaving 6 bases not matched to a gene. The CDR3 sequence: CASSPRDSYYGYTF. The CDR3 DNA reads as TGTGCCAGCAGCCCGAGGGACAGCTACTATGGCTACACCTTC.

The CDR3 is CASSQDLGGRSDSYEQYF. The CDR3 DNA reads TGCGCCAGCAGCCAAGATCTGGGCGGGCGTAGCGACTCCTACGAGCAGTACTTC. The V gene is TRBV4-3, the J gene TRBJ2-7; a possible D gene is TRBD2 (5 bases). From germline, CDR1 is LGHNA and CDR2 YSLEER. The CDR3 sequence is 18 residues long. V was shortened by 0 bases and J by 0 bases, with 18 bases between the two germline ends.

V and J are TRBV25-1 and TRBJ2-7; 11 bases are shared with TRBD1. This CDR3 spans 15 amino acids. V was clipped by 4 bases and J by 6 bases; unmatched bases: 8. Germline V gene data show CDR1 as MGHDK and CDR2 as SYGVNS. This CDR3 is CASSAPGQGVVEQYF. The CDR3 coding sequence is TGTGCCAGCAGTGCCCCGGGACAGGGGGTCGTCGAGCAGTACTTC.

The chain joins TRBV28 to TRBJ2-7; TRBD1 matches 7 bases. V dropped 6 bases and J dropped 2; count of bases not matched to a gene: 10. The CDR3 extends over 15 amino acids. The germline V gene has CDR1 MDHEN and CDR2 SYDVKM. The CDR3 DNA sequence: TGTGCCAGCAGCCTTCCGGGACAGCAAACCTACGAGCAGTACTTC. This sequence encodes CASSLPGQQTYEQYF. Full variable domain (rest looked up from reference TRBV28 and TRBJ2-7): DVKVTQSSRYLVKRTGEKVFLECVQDMDHENMFWYRQDPGLGLRLIYFSYDVKMKEKGDIPEGYSVSREKKERFSLILESASTNQTSMYLCASSLPGQQTYEQYFGPGTRLTVT.